This T cell receptor (beta chain) was captured by sequencing in a study of T cells after posttransplantation cyclophosphamide. The naive gate required viable CD3+CD4+ or CD3+CD8+ cells with CCR7+CD45RA+CD45RO-CD95-CD27+CD28+ phenotype. The table came from immunoSEQ multiplex PCR; TCRdb's copy has only in-frame clones and leaves some out. The sample contains tens of thousands of clones, 97% of which appear only once. Germline V lookup: CDR1 MNHEY, CDR2 SVGAGI. The CDR3 has 15 amino acids. V dropped 4 bases and J dropped 6 bases, with 18 bases sitting between them. This TCR came from a man aged 45 to 65 in good health, CMV-negative, and a related stem cell transplant donor. Sequencing was performed on naive CD4+ T cells sorted from PBMCs. The V gene is TRBV6-5, the J gene TRBJ1-1, with D possibly TRBD1 on 6 matching bases. This CDR3 is CASSSRTATIPEAFF. The CDR3 bases are TGTGCCAGCAGTTCCCGGACAGCCACGATACCTGAAGCTTTCTTT.